Listed below are T cell receptor beta chains from one sample, sequenced in a study of T-cell reconstitution after alpha-beta-depleted transplantation in children. TCRdb analysed the PCR reads with MiXCR anew, one entry per CDR3 protein. The sample has 530,000 or so distinct CDR3 sequences, approximately 30% seen once. Sequencing used PBMCs, obtained before TCRalphabeta/CD19-depleted stem cell transplant. Receptors originate from a boy under two years old with Wiskott-Aldrich syndrome, due to receive a stem cell transplant. CDR3s leave out the opening cysteine and the closing phenylalanine or tryptophan.

J gene: TRBJ1-6
V gene: TRBV12-3/TRBV12-4
CDR3 protein: ASSPGTGTFNSPLH

J gene: TRBJ2-7
V gene: TRBV10-3
CDR3 protein: AISDGTSPYEQY

J gene: TRBJ2-2
V gene: TRBV10-3
CDR3 protein: AITKGTGELF

J gene: TRBJ2-2
V gene: TRBV7-2
CDR3 protein: ASSLRWLNTGELF

J gene: TRBJ2-7
V gene: TRBV5-1
CDR3 protein: ASTLRTAEFSYEQY

J gene: TRBJ1-1
V gene: TRBV10-3
CDR3 protein: AISEQTGGTEAF

J gene: TRBJ2-7
V gene: TRBV5-1
CDR3 protein: ASSLELGGGVLNEQY

J gene: TRBJ2-2
V gene: TRBV11-2
CDR3 protein: ASSFLLAGRASGELF

J gene: TRBJ2-5
V gene: TRBV30
CDR3 protein: AWAGGETQY

J gene: TRBJ1-1
V gene: TRBV5-1
CDR3 protein: ASSFSGFTNTEAF

J gene: TRBJ1-3
V gene: TRBV20-1
CDR3 protein: SARDPASSGNTIY

J gene: TRBJ2-7
V gene: TRBV20-1
CDR3 protein: SAMGSSGSRNEQY

J gene: TRBJ2-5
V gene: TRBV4-1
CDR3 protein: ASSQPQGNQETQY

J gene: TRBJ2-7
V gene: TRBV14
CDR3 protein: ASSQDYSLAGVYEQY

J gene: TRBJ2-1
V gene: TRBV7-6
CDR3 protein: ASSPKRGLDTFNNEQF

J gene: TRBJ2-1
V gene: TRBV5-1
CDR3 protein: ASSTRPSGSYNEQF

J gene: TRBJ2-1
V gene: TRBV6-1
CDR3 protein: ASRTGTSPYNEQF

J gene: TRBJ2-5
V gene: TRBV12-3/TRBV12-4
CDR3 protein: ASSFLGQETQY

J gene: TRBJ1-5
V gene: TRBV29-1
CDR3 protein: SVEGGINQPQH

J gene: TRBJ2-7
V gene: TRBV20-1
CDR3 protein: SARDPAGSYVEQY

J gene: TRBJ2-3
V gene: TRBV5-1
CDR3 protein: ASSLVGSFTDTQY

J gene: TRBJ2-1
V gene: TRBV28
CDR3 protein: ASSLARFYNEQF

J gene: TRBJ2-1
V gene: TRBV5-1
CDR3 protein: ASSLGLAGRTENEQF

J gene: TRBJ2-2
V gene: TRBV2
CDR3 protein: ASTPGQGYTGELF

J gene: TRBJ1-5
V gene: TRBV4-2
CDR3 protein: ASSQGGYGNQPQH

J gene: TRBJ2-7
V gene: TRBV29-1
CDR3 protein: SATMGAGGSYEQY

J gene: TRBJ2-6
V gene: TRBV7-9
CDR3 protein: ASSLLVQSSGANVLT

J gene: TRBJ2-1
V gene: TRBV5-1
CDR3 protein: ASSFGRAGVYNEQF

J gene: TRBJ2-2
V gene: TRBV5-1
CDR3 protein: ASSLLGLADTGELF

J gene: TRBJ2-7
V gene: TRBV7-2
CDR3 protein: ASSLAVQSYEQY

J gene: TRBJ2-1
V gene: TRBV5-5
CDR3 protein: ASSLASRGRYNEQF

J gene: TRBJ2-7
V gene: TRBV7-9
CDR3 protein: ASSSDRGMGQY

J gene: TRBJ1-1
V gene: TRBV6-1
CDR3 protein: ASTRTGGITEAF

J gene: TRBJ1-5
V gene: TRBV2
CDR3 protein: ASSEDSLSNQPQH

J gene: TRBJ2-2
V gene: TRBV7-3
CDR3 protein: ASSRGLAGVRSGELF

J gene: TRBJ2-5
V gene: TRBV7-3
CDR3 protein: ASSEVAGLQETQY

J gene: TRBJ1-3
V gene: TRBV30
CDR3 protein: AWSRGAPGNTIY

J gene: TRBJ2-3
V gene: TRBV20-1
CDR3 protein: SARQHTDTQY

J gene: TRBJ2-7
V gene: TRBV5-1
CDR3 protein: ASSLAPAEYEQY

J gene: TRBJ2-5
V gene: TRBV6-5
CDR3 protein: ASSYSWTSGKETQY

J gene: TRBJ2-1
V gene: TRBV19
CDR3 protein: ASSIETTVRNEQF

J gene: TRBJ2-3
V gene: TRBV11-1
CDR3 protein: ASRGSLGDSDTQY

J gene: TRBJ2-7
V gene: TRBV5-1
CDR3 protein: ASSLGLVGGRVSEQY

J gene: TRBJ2-3
V gene: TRBV11-1
CDR3 protein: ASSSKSFSDTQY

J gene: TRBJ2-2
V gene: TRBV10-1
CDR3 protein: ASSEWAGTGELF

J gene: TRBJ1-1
V gene: TRBV27
CDR3 protein: ASGRVNTEAF

J gene: TRBJ2-7
V gene: TRBV4-1
CDR3 protein: ASSQEKGREGYEQY

J gene: TRBJ2-1
V gene: TRBV10-3
CDR3 protein: AISQDSANEQF

J gene: TRBJ2-1
V gene: TRBV12-3/TRBV12-4
CDR3 protein: ASRIYRGSYNEQF

J gene: TRBJ1-1
V gene: TRBV18
CDR3 protein: ASSPNTGINTEAF

J gene: TRBJ2-1
V gene: TRBV5-5
CDR3 protein: ASSLTSGRAFPHNEQF

J gene: TRBJ1-1
V gene: TRBV5-1
CDR3 protein: ASSSRTGPGTEAF

J gene: TRBJ2-5
V gene: TRBV20-1
CDR3 protein: SALTSGRETQY

J gene: TRBJ2-7
V gene: TRBV7-8
CDR3 protein: ASSSHGTSGSEQY